The entry below describes one TCR beta chain. This clonotype appeared once. This receptor's antigen is unknown. Base qualities are missing; no much larger clone stands one base away. One read represents weak support. These data originate in a study of CD8 T cells in Susac syndrome (dated by TCRdb to 2018 to 2020). About the investigation overall: Among the sequenced Susac syndrome patients, more than five had clinically active disease and about 8 were in clinical remission. Susac syndrome patients were therapy-naive, on corticosteroids (some also receiving IVIg), or on IVIg alone at blood withdrawal. Repertoire sequencing was used to test whether CD8+ T cell activation and differentiation in Susac syndrome was antigen driven.

CDR1 and CDR2, looked up from the germline V gene, are SGHDN and FVKESK. V loses 3 bases, J loses 13 bases, and the germline ends lie 10 bases apart. The CDR3 sequence holds 11 residues, the cysteine and phenylalanine included. The DNA shown is the 33-base CDR3, in frame from base 1. RNA was extracted using the RNeasy kit, and roughly 0.5 to 1 ug of the RNA was reverse transcribed with random hexamers. TCR beta CDR3 regions were amplified with the immunoSEQ multiplex PCR assay covering 54 Vbeta and 13 Jbeta segments. To correct PCR amplification bias, a synthetic template baseline was used for both primer optimization and computational correction. Per the authors' processing: Reads were assigned to V, D and J genes according to IMGT and analyzed in immunoSEQ Analyzer, with only productive sequences retained. To calculate clonality, Shannon entropy was normalized by log2 of the number of productive unique sequences and then subtracted from one. For each patient and control, public and private clones were evaluated among the 100 most prevalent clones. Clones were defined as Susac-specific if absent from the healthy and MS cohorts, from roughly 1,100 published viral clones and from other ImmuneACCESS disease sequences. TCRdb reprocessed the public reads (quality trimming at Q25 with fastp, clone calling with MiXCR) and kept in-frame beta chains. Duplicate CDR3 protein sequences are folded into a single record with the most common DNA and genes. None of the V and J calls come from the authors' own analysis; TCRdb made them. The sample data list under 80,000 distinct CDR3 sequences, and about 93% of these were observed just once. The ten largest clones represent around 0.48% of the sample.

General study outcomes and caveats: The number of individuals in the TCR sequencing and HLA analysis was acknowledged as relatively small. The CD4+ T cell repertoire of patients with Susac syndrome showed no detectable clonal expansion.

Peripheral blood CD8+ and CD4+ T cells from healthy donors, Susac syndrome patients and multiple sclerosis patients were profiled using high-throughput TCR beta sequencing. Recently defined diagnostic criteria for definite or probable disease were met by the Susac syndrome patients. Bulk CD8+ and CD4+ T cells were purified by magnetic negative isolation, while CD8+ TEMRA cells were enriched using FACS. Blood was drawn into EDTA tubes, processed within 24 hours, and PBMCs were isolated by density gradient centrifugation. PBMCs destined for TCR sequencing were cryopreserved in liquid nitrogen and later thawed in a 37 °C water bath. The sorted or isolated CD4+, CD8+ and CD8+ TEMRA cells reached a purity of at least 90%.

The sequence is built from TRBV14 and TRBJ2-4, with no reliable assignment of the D segment. The receptor comes from a human donor with Susac syndrome. The sample taken for sequencing was CD4+ T cells from PBMCs. At the DNA level, the sequence is TGTGCCAGCAGCCAGGGTATTCAACAGTACTTC. It translates as CASSQGIQQYF.